The clone carrying this TCR beta chain came up many times. Its antigen is undetermined. This sample was included in a study of T cells in Graves' hyperthyroidism and ophthalmopathy. Whole-study results and caveats: Most thyroid clonotypes expanded above 0.001 appeared in blood too.

Germline V gives CDR1 DFQATT, CDR2 SNEGSKA (reference sequence). Deletions cut 0 bases from V and 5 bases from J, with 8 bases between. This CDR3 comprises 13 residues. The CDR3 regions of TCR beta were amplified from RNA transcripts. The primer set for the first-round RT-PCR of the TCR CDR3 was HTBI. A single record per CDR3 protein comes from TCRdb applying MiXCR to the multiplex PCR reads. The table shows under 400,000 distinct CDR3 sequences, with approximately 16% occurring only once. This chain joins TRBV20-1 and TRBJ1-5, with unresolved D. Sequenced sample: blood. The receptor was isolated from a man aged 25-45 years with Graves' hyperthyroidism. This chain's CDR3 is CSARDQDYQPQHF. CDR3 in DNA: TGCAGTGCTAGAGATCAGGATTATCAGCCCCAGCATTTT.